This note documents a single T cell receptor (beta chain) sequence. A TCRbeta library incorporating unique molecular identifiers was prepared. Each CDR3 protein is one row after TCRdb ran MiXCR on the PCR reads. The profile covers a few hundred thousand distinct CDR3 sequences, with approximately 9.9% appearing a single time and about 4.9% taken by the ten largest. The data stem from a study of T-cell reconstitution after alpha-beta-depleted transplantation in children. The sample in question was PBMCs from the stem cell graft donor, obtained from the stem cell graft. The sequence came from a human donor who donated a stem cell graft to a child with SCID.

The CDR3 region is CASILGRGPLNTEAFF. DNA for the CDR3: TGTGCCAGTATCCTGGGCAGGGGGCCCCTGAACACTGAAGCTTTCTTT. The rearrangement uses TRBV19 and TRBJ1-1; 8 bases agree with TRBD1. J gave up 0 bases and V 7 bases, and 10 bases lay outside the gene matches. Per germline, CDR1 LNHDA and CDR2 SQIVND (reference sequence). CDR3 size: 16 residues.